This TCR beta chain was found in a study of T cell changes during pregnancy in multiple sclerosis. The assay was immunoSEQ multiplex PCR, and TCRdb's table has in-frame clones only and misses some. This sample has over 65,000 clones, with roughly 90% found just once. From germline, CDR1 is KGHSH and CDR2 LQKENI. The CDR3 covers 14 residues. Between the trimmed V and J ends, which lost 1 base and 3 bases, there was a span of 10 bases. The TCR sequence derives from a female donor in good health, enrolled as a control in a pregnancy study. The source was peripheral blood, collected in the first trimester of pregnancy. The V and J genes are TRBV18 and TRBJ2-7, with D possibly TRBD1 on 5 matching bases. The CDR3 sequence is CASSPLGHNYEQYF. In DNA, the CDR3 is TGTGCCAGCTCACCACTTGGACATAACTACGAGCAGTACTTC.